The T cell receptor (beta chain) described here comes from a study of cytomegalovirus exposure and HLA in healthy donors. The germline V gene has CDR1 SQVTM and CDR2 ANQGSEA. CDR3 length: 12 amino acids. The V and J ends lost 7 bases and 6 bases, in that order; junction bases with no gene match: 9. Primers included in the PCR were 60 Vbeta and 13 Jbeta primers. This table comes from immunoSEQ multiplex PCR, and its TCRdb copy is limited to in-frame clones, with some not included. This table holds 100,000 or so clones, about four fifths found once. The chain has TRBV29-1 and TRBJ2-7; 7 positions agree with TRBD1. The sequence was collected from a man aged 30 to 45 in good health and CMV-seronegative. The sequenced material came from PBMCs. CDR3 in amino acids: CSAGQASSEQYF. The CDR3 DNA sequence: TGCAGCGCCGGACAGGCCTCGTCCGAGCAGTACTTC.